This TCR beta chain is drawn from a study of blood T cell repertoires in COVID-19. Study details: In each case, the material was cDNA or gDNA derived from T cells, B-cell-depleted T cells, or PBMCs.

Method: immunoSEQ multiplex PCR; TCRdb's copy keeps in-frame clones and lacks some. The sample yields 200,000 to 300,000 clones, 86% seen once. The sequencing sample was made of peripheral blood. The receptor was isolated from a man in his forties who had recovered from COVID-19.

Written as DNA, the CDR3 is TGCAGCGCCCTCGGTCAGGGTCGGTACGAGCAGTACTTC. It codes for CSALGQGRYEQYF. The chain employs TRBV29-1 and TRBJ2-7, with D maybe TRBD1 (5 bases). With 7 bases removed from V and 4 bases from J, the gap between germline ends came to 17 bases. CDR1 and CDR2 (germline): SQVTM, ANQGSEA. The CDR3 consists of 13 residues.